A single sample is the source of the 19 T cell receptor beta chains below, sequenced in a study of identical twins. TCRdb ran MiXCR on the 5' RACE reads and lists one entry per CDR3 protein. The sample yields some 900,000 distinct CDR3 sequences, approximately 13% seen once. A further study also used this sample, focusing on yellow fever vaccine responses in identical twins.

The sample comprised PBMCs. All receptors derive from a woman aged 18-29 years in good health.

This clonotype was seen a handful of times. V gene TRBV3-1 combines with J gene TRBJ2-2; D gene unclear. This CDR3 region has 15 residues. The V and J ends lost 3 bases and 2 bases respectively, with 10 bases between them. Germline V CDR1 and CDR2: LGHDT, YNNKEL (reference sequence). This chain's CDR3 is CASSHRRPNTGELFF. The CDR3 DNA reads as TGTGCCAGCAGCCACCGACGGCCCAACACCGGGGAGCTGTTTTTT.

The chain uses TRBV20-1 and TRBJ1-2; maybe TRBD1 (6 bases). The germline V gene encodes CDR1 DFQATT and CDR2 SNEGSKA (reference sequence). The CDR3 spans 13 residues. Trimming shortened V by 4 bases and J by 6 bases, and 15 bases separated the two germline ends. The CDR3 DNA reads TGCAGTGCTAAAGACACAGCAGGGGATGGCTACACCTTC. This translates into CSAKDTAGDGYTF.

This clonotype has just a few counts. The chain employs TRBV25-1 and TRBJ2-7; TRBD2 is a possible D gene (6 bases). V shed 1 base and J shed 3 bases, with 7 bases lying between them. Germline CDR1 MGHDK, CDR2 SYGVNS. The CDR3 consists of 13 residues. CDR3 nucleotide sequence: TGTGCCAGCAGTGAATGGGGGGTCTACGAGCAGTACTTC. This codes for CASSEWGVYEQYF.

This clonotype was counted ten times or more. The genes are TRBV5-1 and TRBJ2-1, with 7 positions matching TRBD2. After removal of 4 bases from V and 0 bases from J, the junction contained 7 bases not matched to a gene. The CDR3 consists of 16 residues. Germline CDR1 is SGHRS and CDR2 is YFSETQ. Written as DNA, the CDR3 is TGCGCCAGCAGCGGTGATGGGAGGGTCTCCTACAATGAGCAGTTCTTC. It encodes CASSGDGRVSYNEQFF.

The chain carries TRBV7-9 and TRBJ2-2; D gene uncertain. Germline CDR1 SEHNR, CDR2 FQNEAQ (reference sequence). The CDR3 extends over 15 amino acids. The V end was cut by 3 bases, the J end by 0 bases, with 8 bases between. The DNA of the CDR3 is TGTGCCAGCAGCTTCACAGCTCCGAACACCGGGGAGCTGTTTTTT. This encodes CASSFTAPNTGELFF.

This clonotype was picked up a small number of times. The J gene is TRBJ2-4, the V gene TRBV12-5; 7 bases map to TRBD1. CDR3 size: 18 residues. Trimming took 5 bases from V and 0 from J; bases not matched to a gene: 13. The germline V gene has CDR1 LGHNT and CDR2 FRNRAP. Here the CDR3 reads CASGTYSGTDLAKNIQYF. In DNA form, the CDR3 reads TGTGCTAGTGGTACCTATTCCGGGACAGACTTAGCCAAAAACATTCAGTACTTC. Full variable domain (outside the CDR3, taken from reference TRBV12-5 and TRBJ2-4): DARVTQTPRHKVTEMGQEVTMRCQPILGHNTVFWYRQTMMQGLELLAYFRNRAPLDDSGMPKDRFSAEMPDATLATLKIQPSEPRDSAVYFCASGTYSGTDLAKNIQYFGAGTRLSVL.

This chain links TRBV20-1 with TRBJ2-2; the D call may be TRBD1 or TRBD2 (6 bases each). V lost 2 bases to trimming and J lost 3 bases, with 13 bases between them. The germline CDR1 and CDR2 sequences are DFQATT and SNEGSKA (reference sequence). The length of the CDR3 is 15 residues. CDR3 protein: CSARRRGFDTGELFF. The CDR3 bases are TGCAGTGCTAGACGGAGGGGGTTCGACACCGGGGAGCTGTTTTTT.

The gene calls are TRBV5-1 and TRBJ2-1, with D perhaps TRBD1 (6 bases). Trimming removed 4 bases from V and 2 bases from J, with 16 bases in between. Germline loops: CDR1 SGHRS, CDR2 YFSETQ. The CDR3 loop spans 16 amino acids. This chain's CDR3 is CASSRGQTVTYNEQFF. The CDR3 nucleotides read TGCGCCAGCAGCCGCGGACAGACCGTCACCTACAATGAGCAGTTCTTC. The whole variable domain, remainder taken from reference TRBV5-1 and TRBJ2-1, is KAGVTQTPRYLIKTRGQQVTLSCSPISGHRSVSWYQQTPGQGLQFLFEYFSETQRNKGNFPGRFSGRQFSNSRSEMNVSTLELGDSALYLCASSRGQTVTYNEQFFGPGTRLTVL.

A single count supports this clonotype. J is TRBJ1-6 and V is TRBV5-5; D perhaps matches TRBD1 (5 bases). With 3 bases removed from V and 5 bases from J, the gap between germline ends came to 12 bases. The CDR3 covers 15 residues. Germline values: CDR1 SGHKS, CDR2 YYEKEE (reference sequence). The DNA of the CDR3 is TGTGCCAGCAGCTGGGGGGGTTCGGATAATTCACCCCTCCACTTT. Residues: CASSWGGSDNSPLHF.

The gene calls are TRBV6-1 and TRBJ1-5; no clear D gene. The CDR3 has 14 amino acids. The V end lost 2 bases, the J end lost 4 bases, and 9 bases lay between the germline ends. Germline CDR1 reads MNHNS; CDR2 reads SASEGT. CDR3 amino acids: CASSEMTVNQPQHF. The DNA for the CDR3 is TGTGCCAGCAGTGAAATGACGGTGAATCAGCCCCAGCATTTT.

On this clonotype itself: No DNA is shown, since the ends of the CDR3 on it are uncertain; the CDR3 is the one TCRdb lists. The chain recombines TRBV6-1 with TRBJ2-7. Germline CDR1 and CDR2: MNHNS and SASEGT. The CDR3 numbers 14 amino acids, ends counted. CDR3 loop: CASSPTPSGYEQYV.

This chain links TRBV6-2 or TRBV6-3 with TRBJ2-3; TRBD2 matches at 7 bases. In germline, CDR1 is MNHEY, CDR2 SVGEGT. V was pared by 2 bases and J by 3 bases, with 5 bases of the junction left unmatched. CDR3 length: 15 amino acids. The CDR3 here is CASSYVGGKTDTQYF. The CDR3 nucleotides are TGTGCCAGCAGTTACGTGGGAGGGAAGACAGATACGCAGTATTTT.

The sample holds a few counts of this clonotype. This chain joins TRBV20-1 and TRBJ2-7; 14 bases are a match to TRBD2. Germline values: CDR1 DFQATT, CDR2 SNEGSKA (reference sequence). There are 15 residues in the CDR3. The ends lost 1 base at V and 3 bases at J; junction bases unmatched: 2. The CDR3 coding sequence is TGCAGTGCTAGAGTGACTAGCGGGAGGGTCTACGAGCAGTACTTC. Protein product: CSARVTSGRVYEQYF.

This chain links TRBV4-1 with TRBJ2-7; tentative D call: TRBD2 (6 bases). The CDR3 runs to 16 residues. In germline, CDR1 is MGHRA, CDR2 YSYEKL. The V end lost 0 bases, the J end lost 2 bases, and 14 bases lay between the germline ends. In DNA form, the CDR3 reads TGCGCCAGCAGCCAAGATTACGCGGGAACTACCTACGAGCAGTACTTC. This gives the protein CASSQDYAGTTYEQYF.

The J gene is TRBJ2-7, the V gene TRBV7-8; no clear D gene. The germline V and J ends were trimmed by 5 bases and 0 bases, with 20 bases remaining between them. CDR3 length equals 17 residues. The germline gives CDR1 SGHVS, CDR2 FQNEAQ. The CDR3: CASSLRAVEKSSYEQYF. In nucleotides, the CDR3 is TGTGCCAGCAGCCTACGTGCGGTGGAAAAAAGCTCCTACGAGCAGTACTTC. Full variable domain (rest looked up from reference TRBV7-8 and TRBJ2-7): GAGVSQSPRYKVAKRGQDVALRCDPISGHVSLFWYQQALGQGPEFLTYFQNEAQLDKSGLPSDRFFAERPEGSVSTLKIQRTQQEDSAVYLCASSLRAVEKSSYEQYFGPGTRLTVT.

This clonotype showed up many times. CDR3 DNA: TGTGCCAGCGAAAGGGGGACCCATGACACTGAAGCTTTCTTT. Translating gives CASERGTHDTEAFF. The chain uses TRBV6-1 and TRBJ1-1; a weak D match, TRBD1 (6 bases). Germline V gene sequence: CDR1 MNHNS, CDR2 SASEGT. Trimming took 8 bases from V and 3 from J, leaving 16 bases between them. The CDR3 spans 14 residues.

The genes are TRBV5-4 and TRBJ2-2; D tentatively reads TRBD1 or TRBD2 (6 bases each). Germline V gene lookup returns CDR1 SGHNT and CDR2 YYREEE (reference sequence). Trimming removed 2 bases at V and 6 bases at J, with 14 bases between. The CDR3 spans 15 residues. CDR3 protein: CASSFRGLGPGELFF. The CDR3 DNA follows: TGTGCCAGCAGCTTCCGGGGGCTAGGTCCCGGGGAGCTGTTTTTT.

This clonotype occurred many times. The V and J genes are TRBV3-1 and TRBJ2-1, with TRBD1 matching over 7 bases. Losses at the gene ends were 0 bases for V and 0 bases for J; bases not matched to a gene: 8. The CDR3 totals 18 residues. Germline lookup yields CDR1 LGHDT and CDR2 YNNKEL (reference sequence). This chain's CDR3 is CASSQDRVQGFSYNEQFF. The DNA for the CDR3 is TGTGCCAGCAGCCAAGATCGGGTACAGGGGTTCTCCTACAATGAGCAGTTCTTC.

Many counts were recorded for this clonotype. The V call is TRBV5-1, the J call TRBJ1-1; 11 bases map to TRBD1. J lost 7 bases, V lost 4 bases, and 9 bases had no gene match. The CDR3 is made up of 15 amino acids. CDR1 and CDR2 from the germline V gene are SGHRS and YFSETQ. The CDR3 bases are TGCGCCAGCAGCAAACGGACAGGGGGCTTGGATGAAGCTTTCTTT. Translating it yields CASSKRTGGLDEAFF.